The sequence of this T cell receptor beta chain was determined in a study of regulatory T cells in long-lasting Graves disease. Combining iRepertoire HTBI primers with Arm-PCR of CDR3 regions, the authors built TCR beta libraries. TCRdb reanalysed the multiplex PCR reads using MiXCR and keeps one entry per CDR3 protein. The profile covers some 220,000 distinct CDR3 sequences, with around 19% appearing a single time and approximately 12% taken by the ten largest. Time point of the sample: newly diagnosed GD, antithyroid drugs for less than 3 months. Construction of the TCR library relied on RNA isolated from PBMCs. The CDR3 consists of 16 residues. Trimming at V came to 2 bases and at J to 3 bases, leaving 7 bases not matched to a gene. Germline V gene lookup returns CDR1 MNHEY and CDR2 SMNVEV (reference sequence). Study findings and constraints: Results may be inaccurate due to the small sample size. Persistent patients shared more public clonotypes (about 2,700) than new patients (approximately 1,000).

For this clonotype: As yet, its antigen is unknown.

The data were also submitted as part of a second study, on T cells in Graves' hyperthyroidism and ophthalmopathy. That publication notes: Subjects aged 18 to 65 presented with newly diagnosed hyperthyroidism of less than 2 months' duration. Researchers found most expanded thyroid clonotypes above 0.001 in blood as well.

Source: peripheral blood mononuclear cells (PBMCs), taken at new diagnosis, from a patient treated with antithyroid drugs. The rearrangement uses TRBV27 and TRBJ2-1; 7 positions match TRBD2. The receptor's source is a woman aged 25 to 39 with Graves disease. The CDR3 sequence is CASSLIGGGDYNEQFF. The CDR3 DNA follows: TGTGCCAGCAGTTTAATCGGGGGAGGGGACTACAATGAGCAGTTCTTC.